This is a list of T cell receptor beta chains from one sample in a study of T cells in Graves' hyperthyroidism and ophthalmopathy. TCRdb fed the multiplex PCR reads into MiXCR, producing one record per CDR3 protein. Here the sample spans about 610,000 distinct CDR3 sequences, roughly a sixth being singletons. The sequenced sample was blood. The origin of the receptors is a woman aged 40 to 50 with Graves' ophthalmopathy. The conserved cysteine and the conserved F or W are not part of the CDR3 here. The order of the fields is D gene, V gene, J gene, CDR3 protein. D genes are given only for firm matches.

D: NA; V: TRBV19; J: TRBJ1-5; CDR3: ASSIVRTALGNQPQH
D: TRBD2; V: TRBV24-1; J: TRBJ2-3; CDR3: ATSGLAGITQY
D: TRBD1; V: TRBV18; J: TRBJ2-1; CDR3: ASSPGAGGSYEQF
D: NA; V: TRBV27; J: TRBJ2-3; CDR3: ASSPWTRGVSTDTQY
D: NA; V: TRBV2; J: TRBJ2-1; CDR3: ASSGVYNEQF
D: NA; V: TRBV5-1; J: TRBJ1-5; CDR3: ASSHRDNHRSNQPQH
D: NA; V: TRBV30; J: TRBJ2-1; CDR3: AWSGNEQF
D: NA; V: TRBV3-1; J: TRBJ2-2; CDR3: ASSPFIGELF
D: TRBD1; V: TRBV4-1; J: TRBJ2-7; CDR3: ASSQAGDRGSYEQY
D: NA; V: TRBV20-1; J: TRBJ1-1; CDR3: SARPGKVSSTEAF
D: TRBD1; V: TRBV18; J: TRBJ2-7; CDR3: ASSPRQGDEQY
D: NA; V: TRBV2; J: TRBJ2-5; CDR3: ASSEMGISQETQY
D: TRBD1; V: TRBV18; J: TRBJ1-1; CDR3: ASSLQGTGVNPLNTEAF
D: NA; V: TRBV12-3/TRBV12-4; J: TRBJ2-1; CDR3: ASSLVGVTDEQF
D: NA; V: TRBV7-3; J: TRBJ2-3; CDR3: ASSLYVADTQY
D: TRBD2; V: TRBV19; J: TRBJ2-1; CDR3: ASSLGGENNEQF
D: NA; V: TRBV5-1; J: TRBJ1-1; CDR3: ASSLIVDTEAF
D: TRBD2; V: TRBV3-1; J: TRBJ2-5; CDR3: ASSSGTSGRETQY
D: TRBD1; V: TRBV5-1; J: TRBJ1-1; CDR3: ASSLVSWGQGRTEAF
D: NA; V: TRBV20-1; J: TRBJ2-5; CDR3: SAERSSDPGETQY
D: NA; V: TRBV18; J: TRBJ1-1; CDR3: ASSPRYEDQNTEAF
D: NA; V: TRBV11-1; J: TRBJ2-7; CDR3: ASSFVRRSSYEQY
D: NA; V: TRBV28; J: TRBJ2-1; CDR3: ASRTSGLEQF
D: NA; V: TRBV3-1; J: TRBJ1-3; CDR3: ASTFGLSSGNTIY
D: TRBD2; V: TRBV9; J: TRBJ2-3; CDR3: ASSGTSGGRSDTDTQY
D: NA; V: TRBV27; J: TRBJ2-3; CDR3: AIRAPGQTDTQY
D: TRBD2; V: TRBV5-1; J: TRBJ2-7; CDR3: ASSLTLALPRLEQY
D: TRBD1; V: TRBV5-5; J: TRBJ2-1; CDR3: ASSSRSGTGVANEQF
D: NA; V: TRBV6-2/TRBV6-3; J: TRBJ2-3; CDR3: ASSKGGGQDTQY
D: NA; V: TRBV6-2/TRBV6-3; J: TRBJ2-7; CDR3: ASSSGESREQY
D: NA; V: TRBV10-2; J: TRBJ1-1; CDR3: ASSSQARETEAF
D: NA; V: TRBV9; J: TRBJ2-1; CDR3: ASSVDLSSYNEQF
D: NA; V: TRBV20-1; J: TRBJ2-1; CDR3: SAPSSYNEQF
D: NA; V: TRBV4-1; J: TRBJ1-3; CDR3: ASSQVENTGNTIY
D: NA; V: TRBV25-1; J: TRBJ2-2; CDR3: ASSEYLSGGELF
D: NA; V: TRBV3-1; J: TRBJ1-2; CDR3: ASSLRTGMSVLT
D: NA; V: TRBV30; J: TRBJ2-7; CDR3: AWSAGQLPSYEQY
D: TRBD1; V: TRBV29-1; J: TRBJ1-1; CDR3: SVWDRRNTEAF
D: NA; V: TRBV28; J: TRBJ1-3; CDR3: GSRFSGNTIY
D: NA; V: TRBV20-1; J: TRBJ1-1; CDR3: SAPMGTLNTEAF
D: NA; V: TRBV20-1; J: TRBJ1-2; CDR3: SAAFTEGDGYT
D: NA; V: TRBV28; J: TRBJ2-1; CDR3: ASSSRDSGGFDNEQF
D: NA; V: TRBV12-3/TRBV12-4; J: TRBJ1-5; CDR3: ASRSPGEDNQPQH
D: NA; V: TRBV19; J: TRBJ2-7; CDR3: ASSIGGQFYEQY
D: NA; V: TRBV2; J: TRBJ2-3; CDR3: ASMSETTDTQY
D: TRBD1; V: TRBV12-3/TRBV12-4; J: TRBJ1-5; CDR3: ASQGAGNQPQH
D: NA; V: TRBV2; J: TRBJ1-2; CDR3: ASDKRTDYGYT
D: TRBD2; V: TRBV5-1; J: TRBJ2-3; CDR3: ASRTGLAGSADTQY
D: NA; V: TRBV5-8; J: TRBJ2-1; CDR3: ASSPQFIDEQF
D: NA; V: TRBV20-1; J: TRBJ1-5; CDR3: SARDGASNQPQH
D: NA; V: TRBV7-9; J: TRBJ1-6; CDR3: ASSLERPGRNSPLH
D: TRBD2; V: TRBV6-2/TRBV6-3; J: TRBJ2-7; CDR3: ASSSRGVAGVYEQY
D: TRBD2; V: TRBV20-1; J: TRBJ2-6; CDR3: SPRSSGRSGANVLT
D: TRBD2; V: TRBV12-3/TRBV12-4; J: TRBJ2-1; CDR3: ASSRLAGGPGNEQF